This TCR beta chain was identified during a study of tumor-infiltrating lymphocytes in primary liver carcinoma. Whole-study results and caveats: Researchers report that only about 7.5-25% of top clones turned up in all five tumor regions.

Scientists recovered RNA and DNA together from roughly 20-30 mg of unsorted bulk tissue. Constant-region priming of approximately 0.55 ug total RNA yielded TCR beta cDNA. What produced the TCR beta libraries was three nested multiplex PCR rounds using slightly modified ARM-PCR. Rounds one and two of PCR, each of around 9 cycles, were primed with TRBV1-TRBV30 forward primers and a C-beta reverse primer. From the multiplex PCR reads, TCRdb called clonotypes with MiXCR, one entry per CDR3 protein. The sample gives 50,000 to 70,000 distinct CDR3 sequences, 65% to 80% of which show up once; approximately 50% is in the top ten. On this clonotype: Its antigen is currently unknown.

V was pared by 2 bases and J by 9 bases, with 10 bases between. The germline gives CDR1 SGHAT, CDR2 FQNNGV. The length of the CDR3 is 13 residues. The specimen sequenced was liver tumor tissue from sampling region 2. Subset denoted: tumor region T2, inferior pole. The chain joins TRBV11-2 to TRBJ2-2; D not certain. The sequence came from a man aged 35-49 years with primary liver carcinoma and hepatitis B virus infection. CDR3 DNA: TGTGCCAGCAGCTTAACAAGGCCCCGGGAGCTGTTTTTT. It codes for CASSLTRPRELFF.